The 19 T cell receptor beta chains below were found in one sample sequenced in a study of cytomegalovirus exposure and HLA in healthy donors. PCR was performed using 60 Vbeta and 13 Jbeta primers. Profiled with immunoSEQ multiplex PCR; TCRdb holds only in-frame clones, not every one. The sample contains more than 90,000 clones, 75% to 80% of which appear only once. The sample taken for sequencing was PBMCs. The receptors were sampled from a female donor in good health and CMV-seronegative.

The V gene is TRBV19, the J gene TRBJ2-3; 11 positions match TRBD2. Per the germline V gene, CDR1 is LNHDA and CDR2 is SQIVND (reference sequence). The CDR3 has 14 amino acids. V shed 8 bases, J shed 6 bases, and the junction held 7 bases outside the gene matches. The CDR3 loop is CASLLTSGTDTQYF. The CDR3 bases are TGTGCCAGTCTTTTGACTAGCGGGACGGATACGCAGTATTTT.

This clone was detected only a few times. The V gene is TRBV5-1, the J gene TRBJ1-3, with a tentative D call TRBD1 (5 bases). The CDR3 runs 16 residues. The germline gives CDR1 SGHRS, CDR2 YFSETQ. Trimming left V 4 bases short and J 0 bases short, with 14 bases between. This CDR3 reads CASSPEQVASGNTIYF. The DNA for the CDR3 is TGCGCCAGCAGCCCGGAACAGGTCGCCTCTGGAAACACCATATATTTT.

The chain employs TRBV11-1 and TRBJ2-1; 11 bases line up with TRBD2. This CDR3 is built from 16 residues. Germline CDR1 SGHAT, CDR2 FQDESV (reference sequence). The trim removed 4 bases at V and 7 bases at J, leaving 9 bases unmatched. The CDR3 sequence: CASSSYSGGARNEQFF. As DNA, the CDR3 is TGTGCCAGCAGCTCTTATAGCGGGGGGGCCAGGAATGAGCAGTTCTTC.

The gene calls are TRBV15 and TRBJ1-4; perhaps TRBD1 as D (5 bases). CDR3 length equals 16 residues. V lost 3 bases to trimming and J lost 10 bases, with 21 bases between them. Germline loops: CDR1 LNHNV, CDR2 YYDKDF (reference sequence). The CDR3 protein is CATSSESGRPGGKLFF. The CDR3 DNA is TGTGCCACCAGCAGTGAATCCGGGCGCCCCGGGGGAAAACTGTTTTTT. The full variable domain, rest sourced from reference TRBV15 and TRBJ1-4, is DAMVIQNPRYQVTQFGKPVTLSCSQTLNHNVMYWYQQKSSQAPKLLFHYYDKDFNNEADTPDNFQSRRPNTSFCFLDIRSPGLGDTAMYLCATSSESGRPGGKLFFGSGTQLSVL.

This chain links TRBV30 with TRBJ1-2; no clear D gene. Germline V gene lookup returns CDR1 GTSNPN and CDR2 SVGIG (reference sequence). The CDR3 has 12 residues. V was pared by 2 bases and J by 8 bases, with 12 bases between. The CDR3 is CAWSHYVEGYTF. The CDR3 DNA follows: TGTGCCTGGAGTCACTACGTGGAAGGCTACACCTTC.

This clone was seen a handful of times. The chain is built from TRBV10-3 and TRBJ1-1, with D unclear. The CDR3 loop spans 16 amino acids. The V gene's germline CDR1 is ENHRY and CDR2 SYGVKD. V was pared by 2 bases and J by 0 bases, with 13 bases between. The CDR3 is CAISEGGLTMNTEAFF. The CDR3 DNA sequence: TGTGCCATCAGTGAGGGAGGGTTAACAATGAACACTGAAGCTTTCTTT.

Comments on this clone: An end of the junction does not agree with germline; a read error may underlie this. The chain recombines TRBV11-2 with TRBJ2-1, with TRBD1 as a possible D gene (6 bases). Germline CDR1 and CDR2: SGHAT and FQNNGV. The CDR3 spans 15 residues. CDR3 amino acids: CAGSFLVQGGTEQFF. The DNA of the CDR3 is TGTGCCGGCAGCTTCCTCGTACAGGGCGGCACGGAGCAGTTCTTC.

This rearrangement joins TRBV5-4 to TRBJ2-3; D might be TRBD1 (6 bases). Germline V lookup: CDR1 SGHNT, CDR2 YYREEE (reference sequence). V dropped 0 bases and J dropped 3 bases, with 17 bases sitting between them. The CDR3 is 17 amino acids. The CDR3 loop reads CASSLAPGVYPTDTQYF. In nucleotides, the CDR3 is TGTGCCAGCAGCTTGGCTCCAGGGGTTTATCCTACAGATACGCAGTATTTT. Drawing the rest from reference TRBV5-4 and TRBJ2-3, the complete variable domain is ETGVTQSPTHLIKTRGQQVTLRCSSQSGHNTVSWYQQALGQGPQFIFQYYREEENGRGNFPPRFSGLQFPNYSSELNVNALELDDSALYLCASSLAPGVYPTDTQYFGPGTRLTVL.

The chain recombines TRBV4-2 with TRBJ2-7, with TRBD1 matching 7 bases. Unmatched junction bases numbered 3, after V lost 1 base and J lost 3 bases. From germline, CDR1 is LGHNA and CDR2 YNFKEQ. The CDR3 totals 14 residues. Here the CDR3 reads CASSQGTGLYEQYF. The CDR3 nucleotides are TGTGCCAGCAGCCAAGGGACAGGACTCTACGAGCAGTACTTC.

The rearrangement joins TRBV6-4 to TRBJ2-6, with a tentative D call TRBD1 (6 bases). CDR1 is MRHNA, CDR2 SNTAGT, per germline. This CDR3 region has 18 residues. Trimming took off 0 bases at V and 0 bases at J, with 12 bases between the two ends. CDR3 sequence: CASSDSPGASSGANVLTF. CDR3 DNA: TGTGCCAGCAGTGACTCGCCAGGGGCGAGCTCTGGGGCCAACGTCCTGACTTTC.

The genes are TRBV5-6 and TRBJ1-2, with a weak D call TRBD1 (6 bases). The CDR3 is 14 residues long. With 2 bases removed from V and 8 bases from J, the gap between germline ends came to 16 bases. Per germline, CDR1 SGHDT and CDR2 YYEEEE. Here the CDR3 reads CASSLEDRREGYTF. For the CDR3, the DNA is TGTGCCAGCAGCTTAGAGGACAGAAGGGAAGGCTACACCTTC.

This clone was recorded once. The CDR3 DNA reads as TGTGCCAGTAGGGACAGCGAGATGGGAAGCAATCAGCCCCAGCATTTT. Amino acids: CASRDSEMGSNQPQHF. The J gene is TRBJ1-5, the V gene TRBV19, with D possibly being TRBD1 (6 bases). The CDR3 loop spans 16 amino acids. Germline assignment: CDR1 LNHDA and CDR2 SQIVND (reference sequence). Trimming took off 6 bases at V and 1 base at J, with 16 bases between the two ends.

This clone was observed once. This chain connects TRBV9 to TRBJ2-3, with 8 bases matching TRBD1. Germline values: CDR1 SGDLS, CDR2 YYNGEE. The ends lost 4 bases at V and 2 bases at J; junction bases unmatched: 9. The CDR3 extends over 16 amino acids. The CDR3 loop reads CASSPGTGPSTDTQYF. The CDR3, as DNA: TGTGCCAGCAGCCCGGGGACAGGCCCCTCCACAGATACGCAGTATTTT. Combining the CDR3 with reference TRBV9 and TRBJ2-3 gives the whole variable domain DSGVTQTPKHLITATGQRVTLRCSPRSGDLSVYWYQQSLDQGLQFLIQYYNGEERAKGNILERFSAQQFPDLHSELNLSSLELGDSALYFCASSPGTGPSTDTQYFGPGTRLTVL.

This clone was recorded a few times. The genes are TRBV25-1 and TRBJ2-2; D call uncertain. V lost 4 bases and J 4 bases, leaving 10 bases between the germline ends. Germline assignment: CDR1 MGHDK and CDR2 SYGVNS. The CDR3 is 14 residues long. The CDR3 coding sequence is TGTGCCAGCAGTGCTAGTGTAAGCACCGGGGAGCTGTTTTTT. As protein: CASSASVSTGELFF.

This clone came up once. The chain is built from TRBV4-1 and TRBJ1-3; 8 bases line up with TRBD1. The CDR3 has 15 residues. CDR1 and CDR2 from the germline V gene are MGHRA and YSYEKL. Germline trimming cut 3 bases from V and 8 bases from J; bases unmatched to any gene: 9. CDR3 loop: CASSQVPDRADTIYF. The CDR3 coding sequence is TGCGCCAGCAGCCAGGTCCCGGACAGGGCGGACACCATATATTTT.

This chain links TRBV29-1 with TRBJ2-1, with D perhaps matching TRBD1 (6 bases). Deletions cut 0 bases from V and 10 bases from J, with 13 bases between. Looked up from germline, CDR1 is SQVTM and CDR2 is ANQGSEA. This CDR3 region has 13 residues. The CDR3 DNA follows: TGCAGCGTTGAAGACCAAACAGGGTGGGAGCAGTTCTTC. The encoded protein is CSVEDQTGWEQFF.

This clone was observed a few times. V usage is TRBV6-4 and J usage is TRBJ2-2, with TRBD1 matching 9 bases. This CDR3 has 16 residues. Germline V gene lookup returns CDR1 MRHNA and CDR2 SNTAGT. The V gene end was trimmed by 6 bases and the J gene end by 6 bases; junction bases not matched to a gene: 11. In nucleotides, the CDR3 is TGTGCCAGCAGGTGGGAGGGACAGGGAAAAGCCGGGGAGCTGTTTTTT. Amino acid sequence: CASRWEGQGKAGELFF.

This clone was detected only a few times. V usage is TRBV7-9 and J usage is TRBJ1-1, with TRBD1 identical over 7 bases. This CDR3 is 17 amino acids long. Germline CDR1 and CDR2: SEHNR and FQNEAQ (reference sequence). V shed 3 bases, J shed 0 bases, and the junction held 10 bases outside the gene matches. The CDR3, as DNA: TGTGCCAGCAGCTTCGGACAGGCCTTCGATTTGAACACTGAAGCTTTCTTT. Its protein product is CASSFGQAFDLNTEAFF. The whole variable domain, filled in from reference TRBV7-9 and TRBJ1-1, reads DTGVSQNPRHKITKRGQNVTFRCDPISEHNRLYWYRQTLGQGPEFLTYFQNEAQLEKSRLLSDRFSAERPKGSFSTLEIQRTEQGDSAMYLCASSFGQAFDLNTEAFFGQGTRLTVV.

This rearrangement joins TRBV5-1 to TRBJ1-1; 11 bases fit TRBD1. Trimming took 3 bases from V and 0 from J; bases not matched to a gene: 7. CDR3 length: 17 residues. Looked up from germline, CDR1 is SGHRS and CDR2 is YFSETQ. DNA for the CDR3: TGCGCCAGCAGCTCCGGGACAGGGGGAAAGGTGAACACTGAAGCTTTCTTT. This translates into CASSSGTGGKVNTEAFF. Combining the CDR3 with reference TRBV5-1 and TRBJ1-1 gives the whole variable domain KAGVTQTPRYLIKTRGQQVTLSCSPISGHRSVSWYQQTPGQGLQFLFEYFSETQRNKGNFPGRFSGRQFSNSRSEMNVSTLELGDSALYLCASSSGTGGKVNTEAFFGQGTRLTVV.